The next 22 T cell receptor beta chains were all read from a single sample in a study of blood T cells in healthy people across ages. A second PCR, run for about 7 to 11 cycles, used a sample-barcoded 5' primer plus a J-beta primer mix. TCRdb analysed the 5' RACE reads with MiXCR anew, one entry per CDR3 protein. In the table there are 600,000 to 800,000 distinct CDR3 sequences, under 25% of which are singletons. Material: blood. The receptors stem from an older man in good health.

This clonotype has only a few counts. The rearrangement links TRBV18 to TRBJ2-3; 15 bases line up with TRBD2. The CDR3 runs 18 residues. Germline CDR1 and CDR2: KGHSH and LQKENI. Trimming at V came to 3 bases and at J to 3 bases, leaving 7 bases not matched to a gene. The CDR3 DNA is TGTGCCAGCTCACCGGTCGGGACTAGCGGGAGGTCGACAGATACGCAGTATTTT. Its translation is CASSPVGTSGRSTDTQYF.

Only a few counts were recorded for this clonotype. The chain links TRBV5-1 to TRBJ2-1; 9 bases match TRBD2. V shed 1 base, J shed 6 bases, and the junction held 5 bases outside the gene matches. CDR3 length equals 15 residues. The germline V gene encodes CDR1 SGHRS and CDR2 YFSETQ. In DNA form, the CDR3 reads TGCGCCAGCAGCTTGTCGGTAGCGGGAGCCAATGAGCAGTTCTTC. Amino acid sequence: CASSLSVAGANEQFF.

This clonotype was recorded many times. This chain joins TRBV5-5 and TRBJ2-1; no firm D call. From germline, CDR1 is SGHKS and CDR2 YYEKEE (reference sequence). This CDR3 has 15 residues. V was cut by 4 bases and J by 5 bases, with 16 bases left in between. CDR3 amino acids: CASSDGLLRNNEQFF. As DNA, the CDR3 is TGTGCCAGCAGCGATGGCCTCCTACGTAACAATGAGCAGTTCTTC.

V and J are TRBV5-1 and TRBJ2-1, with D hard to call. TRBJ2-7 matches the DNA end more closely, so the J call is doubtful. The length of the CDR3 is 17 residues. Germline V lookup: CDR1 SGHRS, CDR2 YFSETQ. The CDR3 sequence is CASSRALEEQNSYEQYF. CDR3 coding DNA: TGCGCCAGCAGCCGGGCTTTAGAAGAGCAAAACAGCTACGAGCAGTACTTC.

This clonotype was detected many times. The chain links TRBV24-1 to TRBJ2-1; 8 bases fit TRBD2. After removal of 4 bases from V and 7 bases from J, the junction contained 8 bases not matched to a gene. Germline lookup yields CDR1 KGHDR and CDR2 SFDVKD. CDR3 size: 15 residues. CDR3 nucleotide sequence: TGTGCCACCAGTGAGTCCGGGAGGGGTGGAAATGAGCAGTTCTTC. Amino acid sequence: CATSESGRGGNEQFF.

V is TRBV20-1 and J is TRBJ1-5; unclear D gene. Trimming shortened V by 7 bases and J by 1 base, and 11 bases separated the two germline ends. The V gene's germline CDR1 is DFQATT and CDR2 SNEGSKA (reference sequence). The CDR3 is made up of 13 amino acids. The CDR3 coding sequence is TGCAGTGGCCAGCCGGGAAGCAATCAGCCCCAGCATTTT. This translates into CSGQPGSNQPQHF.

The chain couples TRBV20-1 to TRBJ2-5, with TRBD2 identical over 10 bases. CDR3 length: 15 amino acids. Germline trimming cut 6 bases from V and 2 bases from J; bases unmatched to any gene: 9. Germline V gene sequence: CDR1 DFQATT, CDR2 SNEGSKA (reference sequence). The CDR3 DNA reads as TGCAGTGCGCGGAGCGGGAGGGCCCAACAAGAGACCCAGTACTTC. This translates into CSARSGRAQQETQYF.

Points on this clonotype: A clone one base away is much larger, so this may be a read error. This sequence joins TRBV25-1 and TRBJ1-2; D possibly corresponds to TRBD1 (6 bases). This CDR3 has 16 residues. CDR1 MGHDK and CDR2 SYGVNS come from the germline V gene. CDR3 in amino acids: CASSDVGGLSNYGCTF. In DNA, the CDR3 is TGTGCCAGCAGTGATGTGGGGGGCTTAAGTAACTATGGCTGCACCTTC.

This clonotype was observed a handful of times. The CDR3 DNA reads TGCAGTGCTAGTAAGGCAGCAACTAATGAAAAACTGTTTTTT. Residues: CSASKAATNEKLFF. The chain is built from TRBV20-1 and TRBJ1-4; D unclear. The CDR3 runs 14 residues. The V end was cut by 3 bases, the J end by 0 bases, with 8 bases between. Germline V CDR1 and CDR2: DFQATT, SNEGSKA (reference sequence).

There are a few counts of this clonotype. This chain connects TRBV20-1 to TRBJ2-5, with 10 bases lining up with TRBD2. The J segment lost 5 bases and the V segment lost 5 bases, leaving 11 bases of the junction unmatched. This CDR3 spans 15 amino acids. CDR1 DFQATT and CDR2 SNEGSKA come from the germline V gene (reference sequence). CDR3 bases: TGCAGTGCTCCGGGACTAGCGATTATCGGGGAGACCCAGTACTTC. Amino acid sequence: CSAPGLAIIGETQYF.

This clonotype was counted a few times. This chain uses TRBV20-1 with TRBJ2-5, with TRBD2 identical over 13 bases. The J call may be incorrect, as the DNA end agrees better with TRBJ2-1. There are 13 residues in the CDR3. Germline V lookup: CDR1 DFQATT, CDR2 SNEGSKA (reference sequence). CDR3: CSAHRTSGSEQFF. For the CDR3, the DNA is TGCAGTGCTCATCGGACTAGCGGGAGTGAGCAGTTCTTC.

A word on this clonotype: A junction boundary mismatches the germline segment, possibly from a read error. The chain couples TRBV7-9 to TRBJ2-1, with TRBD2 identical over 9 bases. The CDR3 sequence is 15 residues long. In germline, CDR1 is SEHNR, CDR2 FQNEAQ (reference sequence). This CDR3 reads CASSIGASGNNEQFF. CDR3 coding DNA: TGCGCCAGCAGCATTGGGGCTAGCGGGAACAATGAGCAGTTCTTC.

This rearrangement joins TRBV13 to TRBJ2-5; perhaps TRBD2 as D (5 bases). Germline V lookup: CDR1 PRHDT, CDR2 FYEKMQ (reference sequence). With 1 base removed from V and 5 bases from J, the gap between germline ends came to 20 bases. The CDR3 loop spans 17 amino acids. Written as DNA, the CDR3 is TGTGCCAGCAGCTTAGTACTCTGGCAGGAAGGCGGGGAGACCCAGTACTTC. Protein: CASSLVLWQEGGETQYF. Full variable domain (remainder filled in from reference TRBV13 and TRBJ2-5): AAGVIQSPRHLIKEKRETATLKCYPIPRHDTVYWYQQGPGQDPQFLISFYEKMQSDKGSIPDRFSAQQFSDYHSELNMSSLELGDSALYFCASSLVLWQEGGETQYFGPGTRLLVL.

This clonotype was seen only a few times. The chain carries TRBV6-6 and TRBJ1-1; D unresolved. The CDR3 is 13 residues long. Germline lookup yields CDR1 MNHNY and CDR2 SVGAGI (reference sequence). V lost 4 bases, J lost 1 base, and 7 bases lay in between. The CDR3 is CASSSLRNTEAFF. CDR3 nucleotide sequence: TGTGCCAGCAGTTCCTTGAGGAACACTGAAGCTTTCTTT.

This clonotype was counted many times. The rearrangement uses TRBV7-3 and TRBJ1-6; D remains ambiguous. The CDR3 runs 14 residues. CDR1 SGHTA and CDR2 FQGTGA come from the germline V gene. V lost 2 bases to trimming and J lost 7 bases, with 9 bases between them. The CDR3 protein is CASSLGQKNSPLHF. CDR3 nucleotide sequence: TGTGCCAGCAGCTTAGGGCAGAAAAATTCACCCCTCCACTTT. The complete variable domain, with remaining parts taken from reference TRBV7-3 and TRBJ1-6, reads GAGVSQTPSNKVTEKGKYVELRCDPISGHTALYWYRQSLGQGPEFLIYFQGTGAADDSGLPNDRFFAVRPEGSVSTLKIQRTERGDSAVYLCASSLGQKNSPLHFGNGTRLTVT.

The chain couples TRBV6-6 to TRBJ1-2, with D perhaps TRBD1 (5 bases). CDR3 length equals 13 residues. The germline gives CDR1 MNHNY, CDR2 SVGAGI (reference sequence). V gave up 6 bases and J gave up 8 bases, with 16 bases separating them. The CDR3 DNA is TGTGCCAGCAGCAATGGGGGGGGAAGCGGCTACACCTTC. Residues: CASSNGGGSGYTF.

This clonotype turned up a few times. The V gene is TRBV29-1, the J gene TRBJ1-2; TRBD1 might be the D (6 bases). The ends were cut back, 4 bases at V and 12 bases at J, with 6 bases in the middle. Germline CDR1 and CDR2: SQVTM and ANQGSEA. CDR3 length: 8 residues. The CDR3 DNA reads as TGCAGCGTTGGGGGGCACACCTTC. Its protein is CSVGGHTF.

The rearrangement joins TRBV29-1 to TRBJ1-2; weak D call: TRBD1 (5 bases). Germline V gene sequence: CDR1 SQVTM, CDR2 ANQGSEA. V lost 1 base, J lost 5 bases, and 8 bases lay in between. The CDR3 length is 12 residues. The CDR3 here is CSVEVGRYGYTF. The CDR3 DNA sequence: TGCAGCGTTGAAGTGGGGCGTTATGGCTACACCTTC. Supplemented by reference TRBV29-1 and TRBJ1-2, the full variable domain reads SAVISQKPSRDICQRGTSLTIQCQVDSQVTMMFWYRQQPGQSLTLIATANQGSEATYESGFVIDKFPISRPNLTFSTLTVSNMSPEDSSIYLCSVEVGRYGYTFGSGTRLTVV.

This clonotype was seen more than once but under ten times. This chain links TRBV11-2 with TRBJ2-5; TRBD2 agrees at 7 bases. This CDR3 has 16 amino acids. Germline V lookup: CDR1 SGHAT, CDR2 FQNNGV. With 5 bases clipped from V and 4 bases from J, the junction kept 13 bases outside the gene matches. The CDR3 spells CASSQEGLLPAETQYF. In DNA form, the CDR3 reads TGTGCCAGCAGCCAAGAGGGACTACTCCCCGCAGAGACCCAGTACTTC. The complete variable domain, with remaining parts taken from reference TRBV11-2 and TRBJ2-5, reads EAGVAQSPRYKIIEKRQSVAFWCNPISGHATLYWYQQILGQGPKLLIQFQNNGVVDDSQLPKDRFSAERLKGVDSTLKIQPAKLEDSAVYLCASSQEGLLPAETQYFGPGTRLLVL.

In its sample, this clonotype was seen a few times. This chain uses TRBV9 with TRBJ2-1; 7 nucleotides match TRBD2. The CDR3 totals 17 residues. CDR1 is SGDLS and CDR2 is YYNGEE in the germline V gene. V dropped 4 bases and J dropped 2; count of bases not matched to a gene: 12. CDR3: CASSPTPSGRPYNEQFF. In nucleotides, the CDR3 is TGTGCCAGCAGCCCGACCCCTAGCGGACGCCCCTACAATGAGCAGTTCTTC.

The chain has TRBV11-2 and TRBJ2-2, with a possible D match to TRBD2 (6 bases). The CDR3 is made up of 14 amino acids. V lost 3 bases, J lost 7 bases, and 12 bases lay in between. CDR1 and CDR2 (germline): SGHAT, FQNNGV. CDR3 nucleotides: TGTGCCAGCAGCTTGCAGCGGGCAGGCGGGGAGCTGTTTTTT. The encoded protein is CASSLQRAGGELFF.

This clonotype was seen a few times. The chain couples TRBV29-1 to TRBJ1-1; D is undetermined. This CDR3 is built from 11 residues. Germline loops: CDR1 SQVTM, CDR2 ANQGSEA. Trimming took off 6 bases at V and 4 bases at J, with 9 bases between the two ends. This chain's CDR3 is CSVWVPTEAFF. CDR3 coding DNA: TGCAGCGTCTGGGTTCCCACTGAAGCTTTCTTT.